Below, 25 T cell receptor beta chains from the same sample are listed, as sequenced in a study of OX40 agonist ivuxolimab in advanced cancers. Data came from immunoSEQ multiplex PCR; TCRdb stores just in-frame clones and leaves some out. The sample contains approximately 65,000 clones, about 89% of which appear only once. The sample here was CD4+ or CD8+ T cells sorted from blood, taken in a trial of the OX40 agonist ivuxolimab. The receptors stem from an adult with an advanced solid tumor such as melanoma, head and neck, liver or kidney cancer.

This CDR3 is CAISDPLREQYF. CDR3 sequence (DNA): TGTGCCATCAGTGATCCACTTCGGGAGCAGTACTTC. The chain links TRBV10-3 to TRBJ2-7; no reliable D call. From germline, CDR1 is ENHRY and CDR2 SYGVKD. This CDR3 is built from 12 residues. The germline V and J ends were trimmed by 3 bases and 7 bases, with 10 bases remaining between them.

The chain has TRBV2 and TRBJ1-5; 8 bases map to TRBD1. The V segment lost 5 bases and the J segment 3 bases; nucleotides outside the gene matches: 6. The CDR3 runs 15 residues. Germline V gives CDR1 SNHLY, CDR2 FYNNEI. The CDR3 spells CASSQDRAYNQPQHF. CDR3 in DNA: TGTGCCAGCAGTCAGGACAGGGCGTACAATCAGCCCCAGCATTTT.

This clone was counted once. The chain has TRBV7-9 and TRBJ2-7; D not resolved. Germline CDR1 is SEHNR and CDR2 is FQNEAQ (reference sequence). CDR3 length: 13 residues. V was shortened by 5 bases and J by 5 bases, with 13 bases between the two germline ends. The CDR3, as DNA: TGTGCCAGCAGCCCCGCCTATAAGGACGAGCAGTACTTC. Residues: CASSPAYKDEQYF.

The chain recombines TRBV7-3 with TRBJ2-3, with a tentative D call TRBD2 (6 bases). The CDR3 extends over 15 amino acids. V was pared by 4 bases and J by 6 bases, with 17 bases between. Germline CDR1 SGHTA, CDR2 FQGTGA. The CDR3 DNA is TGTGCCAGCAGCTCTAAAGCGGGTAGGCCTGATACGCAGTATTTT. This encodes CASSSKAGRPDTQYF.

The DNA for the CDR3 is TGCAGCGTTGCAGGGGGCCCGGCGGTATACAATGAGCAGTTCTTC. Its protein product is CSVAGGPAVYNEQFF. This chain uses TRBV29-1 with TRBJ2-1, with 8 bases that match TRBD1. Germline CDR1 reads SQVTM; CDR2 reads ANQGSEA. This CDR3 region has 15 residues. With 4 bases clipped from V and 4 bases from J, the junction kept 9 bases outside the gene matches.

The chain joins TRBV6-5 to TRBJ2-3; TRBD1 agrees at 8 bases. The CDR3 length is 12 residues. From germline, CDR1 is MNHEY and CDR2 SVGAGI. The junction had 2 bases not matched to a gene; V was cut back by 6 bases and J by 6 bases. The CDR3 coding sequence is TGTGCCAGCAGCCCAGGGGGCGATACGCAGTATTTT. This translates into CASSPGGDTQYF.

The chain combines TRBV5-1 with TRBJ2-7; no firm D call. Germline CDR1 is SGHRS and CDR2 is YFSETQ. The CDR3 length is 14 residues. V was shortened by 0 bases and J by 1 base, with 8 bases between the two germline ends. CDR3 coding DNA: TGCGCCAGCAGCTTGGTAGTTGATTCCTACGAGCAGTACTTC. Amino acid sequence: CASSLVVDSYEQYF.

The chain links TRBV5-4 to TRBJ2-3; 8 nucleotides align to TRBD2. Germline V gives CDR1 SGHNT, CDR2 YYREEE (reference sequence). This CDR3 comprises 14 residues. V trimming: 2 bases; J trimming: 6 bases; junction bases outside the gene matches: 5. DNA for the CDR3: TGTGCCAGCAGCTTAGCGGGAGATAGGGATACGCAGTATTTT. Translating it yields CASSLAGDRDTQYF.

The genes are TRBV11-2 and TRBJ2-1; D remains unclear. Trimming removed 0 bases from V and 4 bases from J, with 10 bases in between. CDR3 length: 15 amino acids. Germline loops: CDR1 SGHAT, CDR2 FQNNGV. CDR3 in amino acids: CASSLDFLTYNEQFF. The CDR3 DNA is TGTGCCAGCAGCTTAGATTTCCTGACGTACAATGAGCAGTTCTTC. The whole variable domain, filled in from reference TRBV11-2 and TRBJ2-1, reads EAGVAQSPRYKIIEKRQSVAFWCNPISGHATLYWYQQILGQGPKLLIQFQNNGVVDDSQLPKDRFSAERLKGVDSTLKIQPAKLEDSAVYLCASSLDFLTYNEQFFGPGTRLTVL.

This CDR3 is CASSLEGNTEAFF. The CDR3 bases are TGTGCCAGCAGCTTAGAGGGCAACACTGAAGCTTTCTTT. The chain has TRBV7-8 and TRBJ1-1; D unresolved. CDR1 and CDR2 from the germline V gene are SGHVS and FQNEAQ. The CDR3 totals 13 residues. Trimming stripped 1 base from V and 2 bases from J, with 5 bases between.

The J gene is TRBJ1-4, the V gene TRBV28; 7 positions match TRBD1. This CDR3 region has 15 residues. Germline assignment: CDR1 MDHEN and CDR2 SYDVKM. The V segment lost 7 bases and the J segment 4 bases; nucleotides outside the gene matches: 9. The DNA for the CDR3 is TGTGCCAGCACCCTAGGCAGGGGGGATAATGAAAAACTGTTTTTT. Its translation: CASTLGRGDNEKLFF.

The chain combines TRBV6-5 with TRBJ2-5; TRBD2 is a possible D gene (6 bases). Trimming left V 0 bases short and J 5 bases short, with 10 bases between. CDR3 size: 14 residues. Germline V gives CDR1 MNHEY, CDR2 SVGAGI. The DNA of the CDR3 is TGTGCCAGCAGTTACTCGCCAGGGAGGGAGACCCAGTACTTC. It specifies CASSYSPGRETQYF.

The J gene is TRBJ2-3, the V gene TRBV27, with TRBD1 as a possible D gene (6 bases). The CDR3 length is 16 residues. The germline CDR1 and CDR2 sequences are MNHEY and SMNVEV (reference sequence). Deletions cut 3 bases from V and 3 bases from J, with 16 bases between. CDR3 bases: TGTGCCAGCAGTTTTCAGGGGTTTATTTGGACAGATACGCAGTATTTT. Protein sequence: CASSFQGFIWTDTQYF.

The chain couples TRBV9 to TRBJ2-1; TRBD2 matches 8 bases. V gave up 3 bases and J gave up 4 bases; unmatched junction bases: 6. This CDR3 region has 15 residues. Germline V gene lookup returns CDR1 SGDLS and CDR2 YYNGEE. The CDR3 protein is CASSATSANYNEQFF. The CDR3 DNA reads as TGTGCCAGCAGCGCGACTAGCGCCAATTACAATGAGCAGTTCTTC. Full variable domain (outside the CDR3, taken from reference TRBV9 and TRBJ2-1): DSGVTQTPKHLITATGQRVTLRCSPRSGDLSVYWYQQSLDQGLQFLIQYYNGEERAKGNILERFSAQQFPDLHSELNLSSLELGDSALYFCASSATSANYNEQFFGPGTRLTVL.

The chain links TRBV6-8 to TRBJ2-4, with D uncertain. The germline V gene has CDR1 MNHGY and CDR2 SAAAGT. This CDR3 is built from 11 residues. V shed 6 bases and J shed 8 bases, with 8 bases lying between them. The CDR3 protein is CASSQYDIQYF. CDR3 DNA: TGTGCCAGCAGCCAGTATGACATTCAGTACTTC.

This clone was seen a few times. The chain carries TRBV30 and TRBJ1-1; D is unclear. The CDR3 sequence is 11 residues long. Trimming pared 4 bases from V and 1 base from J, leaving 4 bases between. Germline CDR1 and CDR2: GTSNPN and SVGIG (reference sequence). Written as DNA, the CDR3 is TGTGCCTGGAACCAGAACACTGAAGCTTTCTTT. Translation gives CAWNQNTEAFF. Filled out from reference TRBV30 and TRBJ1-1, the complete variable domain reads SQTIHQWPATLVQPVGSPLSLECTVEGTSNPNLYWYRQAAGRGLQLLFYSVGIGQISSEVPQNLSASRPQDRQFILSSKKLLLSDSGFYLCAWNQNTEAFFGQGTRLTVV.

The V and J genes are TRBV7-9 and TRBJ2-5; D remains ambiguous. Deletions cut 5 bases from V and 0 bases from J, with 16 bases between. The CDR3 contains 16 residues. CDR1 is SEHNR and CDR2 is FQNEAQ in the germline V gene (reference sequence). For the CDR3, the DNA is TGTGCCAGCAGCCCCTGGAGCGAGATCTACCAAGAGACCCAGTACTTC. It is translated as CASSPWSEIYQETQYF.

The V gene is TRBV18, the J gene TRBJ2-3, with D perhaps matching TRBD1 (5 bases). Trimming removed 2 bases at V and 7 bases at J, with 22 bases between. The CDR3 has 17 residues. Per germline, CDR1 KGHSH and CDR2 LQKENI. Written as DNA, the CDR3 is TGTGCCAGCTCACCAAGGGGCCAGGCCCCTTTGAGCCATACGCAGTATTTT. Its protein is CASSPRGQAPLSHTQYF. Combining the CDR3 with reference TRBV18 and TRBJ2-3 gives the whole variable domain NAGVMQNPRHLVRRRGQEARLRCSPMKGHSHVYWYRQLPEEGLKFMVYLQKENIIDESGMPKERFSAEFPKEGPSILRIQQVVRGDSAAYFCASSPRGQAPLSHTQYFGPGTRLTVL.

This rearrangement joins TRBV7-9 to TRBJ1-3; D gene unclear. Germline values: CDR1 SEHNR, CDR2 FQNEAQ (reference sequence). The V end lost 3 bases, the J end lost 3 bases, and 12 bases lay between the germline ends. The CDR3 covers 15 residues. The CDR3 region is CASSFGGYGGNTIYF. In DNA, the CDR3 is TGTGCCAGCAGCTTTGGAGGGTACGGTGGAAACACCATATATTTT.

The CDR3 sequence: CASSLSDNSNGYTF. CDR3 in DNA: TGCGCCAGCAGCTTGTCTGACAATAGTAATGGCTACACCTTC. The rearrangement links TRBV5-1 to TRBJ1-2; D is ambiguous. The CDR3 runs 14 residues. Germline CDR1 is SGHRS and CDR2 is YFSETQ. V was pared by 1 base and J by 6 bases, with 13 bases between.

This sequence joins TRBV20-1 and TRBJ2-7, with no clear D. CDR1 is DFQATT, CDR2 SNEGSKA, per germline (reference sequence). This CDR3 comprises 10 residues. Trimming shortened V by 3 bases and J by 5 bases, and 5 bases separated the two germline ends. The chain's CDR3 is CSASLHEQYF. The CDR3 region has the DNA TGCAGTGCTAGTCTCCACGAGCAGTACTTC.

This chain connects TRBV28 to TRBJ2-2; TRBD1 matches at 9 bases. Germline CDR1 is MDHEN and CDR2 is SYDVKM. The CDR3 has 15 amino acids. Trimming at V came to 7 bases and at J to 6 bases, leaving 9 bases not matched to a gene. The CDR3 DNA is TGTGCCAGCACCCGGGGGGACAGGGAATCCGGGGAGCTGTTTTTT. It specifies CASTRGDRESGELFF.

J is TRBJ1-1 and V is TRBV6-5, with TRBD1 as a possible D gene (6 bases). The CDR3 contains 14 residues. V was clipped by 6 bases and J by 0 bases, with 11 bases between them. CDR1 and CDR2 (germline): MNHEY, SVGAGI. For the CDR3, the DNA is TGTGCCAGCAGCGGCGGGGGGCTGAACACTGAAGCTTTCTTT. Translation: CASSGGGLNTEAFF.

V gene TRBV4-1 combines with J gene TRBJ2-7; TRBD2 aligns across 7 bases. V was pared by 4 bases and J by 2 bases, with 8 bases of the junction left unmatched. Germline CDR1 and CDR2: MGHRA and YSYEKL. The CDR3 contains 15 residues. This chain's CDR3 is CASSLHSSGPYEQYF. DNA of the CDR3: TGCGCCAGCAGCCTACATTCTAGCGGCCCCTACGAGCAGTACTTC.

The V and J genes are TRBV13 and TRBJ1-2; possibly TRBD1 for D (5 bases). The CDR3 has 14 residues. V lost 1 base to trimming and J lost 3 bases, with 9 bases between them. CDR1 is PRHDT and CDR2 is FYEKMQ in the germline V gene (reference sequence). In DNA, the CDR3 is TGTGCCAGCAGCTTAGAGGGGATTCACTATGGCTACACCTTC. Its translation: CASSLEGIHYGYTF.